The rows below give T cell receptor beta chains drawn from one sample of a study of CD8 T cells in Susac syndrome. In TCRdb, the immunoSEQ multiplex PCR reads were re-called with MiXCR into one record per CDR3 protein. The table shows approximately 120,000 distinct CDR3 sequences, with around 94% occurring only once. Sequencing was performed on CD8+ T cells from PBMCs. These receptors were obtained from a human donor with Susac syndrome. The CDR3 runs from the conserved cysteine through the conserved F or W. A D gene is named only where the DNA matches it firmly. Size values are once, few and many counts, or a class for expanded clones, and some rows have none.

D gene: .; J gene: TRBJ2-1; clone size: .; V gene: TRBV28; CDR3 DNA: TGTGCCAGCAGTTTAGACGGGGATTTCTTTAACAATGAGCAGTTCTTC; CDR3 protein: CASSLDGDFFNNEQFF
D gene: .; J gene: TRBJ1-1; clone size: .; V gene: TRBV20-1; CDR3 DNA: TGCAGTGCACGGGACGAAGTTGCTACTGAAGCTTTCTTT; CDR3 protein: CSARDEVATEAFF
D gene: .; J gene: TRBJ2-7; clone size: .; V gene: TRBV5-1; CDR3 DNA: TGCGCCAGCAGCCCAACAGGGTTAGGAGAGCAGTACTTC; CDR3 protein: CASSPTGLGEQYF
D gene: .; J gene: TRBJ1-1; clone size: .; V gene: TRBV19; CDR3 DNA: TGTGCCAGTACCTTGACAGAAAACACTGAAGCTTTCTTT; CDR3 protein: CASTLTENTEAFF
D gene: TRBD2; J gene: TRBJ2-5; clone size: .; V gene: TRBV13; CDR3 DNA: TGTGCCAGCAGCTTAGGATCCAGCGGGAGACAAGAGACCCAGTACTTC; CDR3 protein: CASSLGSSGRQETQYF
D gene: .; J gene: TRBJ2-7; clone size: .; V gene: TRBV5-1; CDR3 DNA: TGCGCCAGCAGCCCCCGGGCGGCTACCTACGAGCAGTACTTC; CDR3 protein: CASSPRAATYEQYF
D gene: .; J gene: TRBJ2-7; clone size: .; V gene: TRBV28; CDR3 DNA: TGTGCCAGCTACCCAGGGGTTGGGTACGAGCAGTACTTC; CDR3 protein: CASYPGVGYEQYF
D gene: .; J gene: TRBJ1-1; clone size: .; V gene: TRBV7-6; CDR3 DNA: TGTGCCAGCAGCGCCTGGGGCAGCACTGAAGCTTTCTTT; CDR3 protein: CASSAWGSTEAFF
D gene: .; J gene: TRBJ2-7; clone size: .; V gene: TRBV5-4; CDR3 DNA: TGTGCCAGCAGCTTGTACTCGGGAGCTTCTTACGAGCAGTACTTC; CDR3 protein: CASSLYSGASYEQYF
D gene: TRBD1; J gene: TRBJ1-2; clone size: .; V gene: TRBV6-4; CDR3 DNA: TGTGCCAGCAGTGACTCCCGGGGACAGCGAGGGCATAGCTACACCTTC; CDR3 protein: CASSDSRGQRGHSYTF
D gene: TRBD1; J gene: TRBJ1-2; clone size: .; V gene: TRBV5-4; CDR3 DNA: TGTGCCAGCAGGGGACAGGGAACGGATGGCTACACCTTC; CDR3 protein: CASRGQGTDGYTF
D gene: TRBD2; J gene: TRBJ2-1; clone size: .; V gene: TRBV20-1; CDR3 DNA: TGCAGTGCTATACTACTAGCGAGCTCCTACAATGAGCAGTTCTTC; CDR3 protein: CSAILLASSYNEQFF
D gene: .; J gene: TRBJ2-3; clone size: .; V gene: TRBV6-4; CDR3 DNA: TGTGCCAGCAGTGACTCCGGCACGTCTGCCACAGATACGCAGTATTTT; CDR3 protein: CASSDSGTSATDTQYF
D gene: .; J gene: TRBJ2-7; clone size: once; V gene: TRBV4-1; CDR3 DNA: TGCGCCAGCAGCCAAGATCCCTCTTACAGTCTCTACGAGCAGTACTTC; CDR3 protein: CASSQDPSYSLYEQYF
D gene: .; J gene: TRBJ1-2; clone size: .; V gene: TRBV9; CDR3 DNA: TGTGCCAGCAGCGAGCCGACCAGTGGCTACACCTTC; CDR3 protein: CASSEPTSGYTF
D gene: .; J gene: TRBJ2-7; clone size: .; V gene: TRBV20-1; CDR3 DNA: TGCAGTGCTCACCCCCCTAGGGAGCGGAACGAGCAGTACTTC; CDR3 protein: CSAHPPRERNEQYF
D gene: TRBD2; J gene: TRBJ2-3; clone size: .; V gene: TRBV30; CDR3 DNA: TGTGCCTGGAGTTGGCTAGCGGCTAGCACAGATACGCAGTATTTT; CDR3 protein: CAWSWLAASTDTQYF
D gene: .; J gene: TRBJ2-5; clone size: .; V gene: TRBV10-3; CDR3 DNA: TGTGCCATCAGTCCGTGGGGGACCCAGGCGAGGACCCAGTACTTC; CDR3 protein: CAISPWGTQARTQYF
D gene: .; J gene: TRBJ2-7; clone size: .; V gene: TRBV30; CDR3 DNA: TGTGCCTGGACCTCCGGATTTGGGGAGGATGGCGAGCAGTACTTC; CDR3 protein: CAWTSGFGEDGEQYF
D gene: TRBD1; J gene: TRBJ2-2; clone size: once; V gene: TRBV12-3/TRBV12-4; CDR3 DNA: TGTGCCAGCAGTTCTGGGACAGGGAATTTGGGACCTAACACCGGGGAGCTGTTTTTT; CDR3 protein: CASSSGTGNLGPNTGELFF
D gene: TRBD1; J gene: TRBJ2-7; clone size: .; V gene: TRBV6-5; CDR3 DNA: TGTGCCAGCAGTTACTCCGCAGGGGGTCATTCACGCGCCGACGAGCAGTACTTC; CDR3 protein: CASSYSAGGHSRADEQYF
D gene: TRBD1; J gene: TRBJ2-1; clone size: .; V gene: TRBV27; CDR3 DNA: TGTGCCAGCAGTAGGGACAGGGTGAGTGAGCAGTTCTTC; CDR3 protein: CASSRDRVSEQFF
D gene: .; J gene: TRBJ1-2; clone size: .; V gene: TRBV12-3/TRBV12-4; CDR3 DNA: TGTGCCAGCAGTTTTTCTGATGGCTACACCTTC; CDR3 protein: CASSFSDGYTF
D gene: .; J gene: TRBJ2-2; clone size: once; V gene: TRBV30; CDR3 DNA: TGTGCCTGGAGTGGACAGGAAGACACCGGGGAGCTGTTTTTT; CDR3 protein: CAWSGQEDTGELFF
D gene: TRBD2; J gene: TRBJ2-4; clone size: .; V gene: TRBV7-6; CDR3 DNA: TGTGCCAGCAGCTTAGGGACTAGCAGAACCATTCAGTACTTC; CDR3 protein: CASSLGTSRTIQYF
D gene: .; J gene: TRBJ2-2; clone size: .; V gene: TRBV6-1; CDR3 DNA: TGTGCCAGCAGTGAAGAAGGGCTTTATCAGTACACCGGGGAGCTGTTTTTT; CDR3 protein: CASSEEGLYQYTGELFF
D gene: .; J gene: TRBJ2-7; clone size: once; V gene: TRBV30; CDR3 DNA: TGTGCCTGGAGTGTAGGCGGGGGCACCTACGAGCAGTACTTC; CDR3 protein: CAWSVGGGTYEQYF
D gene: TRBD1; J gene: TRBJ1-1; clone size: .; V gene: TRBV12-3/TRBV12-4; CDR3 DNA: TGTGCCAGCAGGCCGGACAGGGTCGACACTGAAGCTTTCTTT; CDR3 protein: CASRPDRVDTEAFF
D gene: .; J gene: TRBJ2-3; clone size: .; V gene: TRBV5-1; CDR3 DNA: TGCGCCAGCAGCTTGGGCGCCGCAAGCACAGATACGCAGTATTTT; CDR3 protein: CASSLGAASTDTQYF
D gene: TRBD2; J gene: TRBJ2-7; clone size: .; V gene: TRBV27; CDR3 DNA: TGTGCCAGCAGGAAGCGGGGGGCGGGCTACGAGCAGTACTTC; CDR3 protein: CASRKRGAGYEQYF
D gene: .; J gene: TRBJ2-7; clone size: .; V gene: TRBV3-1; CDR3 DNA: TGTGCCAGCAGCACAGGGACTCCTGAGTACGAGCAGTACTTC; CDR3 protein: CASSTGTPEYEQYF
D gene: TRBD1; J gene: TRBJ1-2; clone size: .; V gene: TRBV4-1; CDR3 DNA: TGCGCCAGCAGCCCGTATGTTTTACCAGGGGGAGGCTACACCTTC; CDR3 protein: CASSPYVLPGGGYTF
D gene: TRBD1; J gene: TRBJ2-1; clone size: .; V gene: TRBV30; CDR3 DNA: TGTGCCTGGGGCCCGGGACAGGGGGCCCATGAGCAGTTCTTC; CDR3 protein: CAWGPGQGAHEQFF
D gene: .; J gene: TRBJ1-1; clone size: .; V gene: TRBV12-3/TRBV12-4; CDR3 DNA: TGTGCCAGCAGCCCAATCACTGAAGCTTTCTTT; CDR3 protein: CASSPITEAFF
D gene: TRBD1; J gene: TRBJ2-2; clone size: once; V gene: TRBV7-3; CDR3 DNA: TGTGCCAGCAGCTCCTCCGGGACAGGGAACACCGGGGAGCTGTTTTTT; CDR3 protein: CASSSSGTGNTGELFF
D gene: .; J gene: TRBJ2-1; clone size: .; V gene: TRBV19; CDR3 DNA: TGTGCCAGTAGTATACTTCCGAGCTCCTACAATGAGCAGTTCTTC; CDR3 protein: CASSILPSSYNEQFF
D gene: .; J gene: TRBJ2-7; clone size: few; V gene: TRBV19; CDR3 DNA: TGTGCCAGTAGTACATCGGGATTCTCCTACGAGCAGTACTTC; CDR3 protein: CASSTSGFSYEQYF
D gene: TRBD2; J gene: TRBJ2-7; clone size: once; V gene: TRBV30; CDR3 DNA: TGTGCCTGGAGTGTAAGCGGGGGGGCCTACGAGCAGTACTTC; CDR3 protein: CAWSVSGGAYEQYF
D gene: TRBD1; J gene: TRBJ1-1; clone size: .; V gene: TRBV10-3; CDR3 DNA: TGTGCCATCAGTGAGTACGACAGGGGAGTGGAGGACACTGAAGCTTTCTTT; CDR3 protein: CAISEYDRGVEDTEAFF
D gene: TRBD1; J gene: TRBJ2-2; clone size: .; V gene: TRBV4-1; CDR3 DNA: TGCGCCAGCAGCCCACAGGGGGCCAGGGAGCTGTTTTTT; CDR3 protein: CASSPQGARELFF
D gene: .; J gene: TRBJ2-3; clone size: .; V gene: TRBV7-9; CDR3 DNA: TGTGCCAGCAGCCCCCCCCTCGGTCAGTCAAGCACAGATACGCAGTATTTT; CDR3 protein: CASSPPLGQSSTDTQYF
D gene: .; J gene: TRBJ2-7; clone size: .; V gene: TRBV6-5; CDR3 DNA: TGTGCCAGCAGTTACGCAGGTGACGAGCAGTACTTC; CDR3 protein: CASSYAGDEQYF
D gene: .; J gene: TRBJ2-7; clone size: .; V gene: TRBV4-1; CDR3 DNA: TGCGCCAGCAGCCAAGCGGTGGGCCGGGGGCCCCACGAGCAGTACTTC; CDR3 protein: CASSQAVGRGPHEQYF
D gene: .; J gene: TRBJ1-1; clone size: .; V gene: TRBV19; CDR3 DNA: TGTGCCAGTAGTAGACTGGGTCGGGACACTGAAGCTTTCTTT; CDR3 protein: CASSRLGRDTEAFF
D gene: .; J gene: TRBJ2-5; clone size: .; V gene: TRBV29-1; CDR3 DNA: TGCAGCGTTGAAGTGAAAGAGACCCAGTACTTC; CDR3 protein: CSVEVKETQYF
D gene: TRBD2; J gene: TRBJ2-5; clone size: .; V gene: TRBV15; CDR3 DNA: TGTGCCACCTTTAGCGGGAGGACAATAGATCGAGAGACCCAGTACTTC; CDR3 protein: CATFSGRTIDRETQYF
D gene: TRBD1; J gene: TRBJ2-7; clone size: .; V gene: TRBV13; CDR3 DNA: TGTGCCAGCAGCCCCCCGGGACAGGGGTTCTACGAGCAGTACTTC; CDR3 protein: CASSPPGQGFYEQYF
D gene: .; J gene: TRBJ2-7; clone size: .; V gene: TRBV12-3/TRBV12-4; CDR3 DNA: TGTGCCAGCAGTCTCGGGGACCGAGAGCACGAGCAGTACTTC; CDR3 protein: CASSLGDREHEQYF
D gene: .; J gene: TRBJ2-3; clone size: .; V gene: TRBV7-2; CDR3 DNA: TGTGCCAGCAGCTTCTTTAGCACAGATACGCAGTATTTT; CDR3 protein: CASSFFSTDTQYF
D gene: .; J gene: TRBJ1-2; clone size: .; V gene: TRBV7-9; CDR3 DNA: TGTGCCAGCAGCCCTAGGGGGGCAGGCTACACCTTC; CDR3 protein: CASSPRGAGYTF
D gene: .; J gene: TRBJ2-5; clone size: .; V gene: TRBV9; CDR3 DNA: TGTGCCAGCAGCGAGGGGGTTACCCCTCAAGAGACCCAGTACTTC; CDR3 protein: CASSEGVTPQETQYF
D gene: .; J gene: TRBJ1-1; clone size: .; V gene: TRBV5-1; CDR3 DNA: TGCGCCAGCAGCTGGACGGCCCGGTCTGAAGCTTTCTTT; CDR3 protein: CASSWTARSEAFF
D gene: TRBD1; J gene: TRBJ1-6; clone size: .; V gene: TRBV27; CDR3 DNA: TGTGCCAGCAGTTGGGGACAGCGAAGTTCACCCCTCCACTTT; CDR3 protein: CASSWGQRSSPLHF
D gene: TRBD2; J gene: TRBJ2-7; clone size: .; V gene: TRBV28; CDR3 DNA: TGTGCCAGCAAGAGCGGGGTCTCCTACGAGCAGTACTTC; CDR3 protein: CASKSGVSYEQYF